This is a list of T cell receptor beta chains from one sample in a study of T cell responses to AZD1222 COVID-19 vaccine. TCRdb's copy holds only in-frame clones and misses some; the assay was immunoSEQ multiplex PCR. Of over 70,000 clones in the sample, around 88% were seen once. Sequenced material: peripheral blood, taken on day 0 of MenACWY control vaccination. All receptors derive from an adult in good health. Each CDR3 is given with its conserved first and last residue. D genes are given only for firm matches. For some rows the clone size is stated as once, few or many, or as a class when expanded; others skip it.

>TRBJ1-2|NA|TRBV6-5|few
CASSLQGGSGYGYTF
TGTGCCAGCAGTTTACAGGGAGGATCAGGCTATGGCTACACCTTC
>TRBJ2-3|NA|TRBV24-1|few
CATKASGTDTQYF
TGTGCCACCAAGGCTAGCGGCACAGATACGCAGTATTTT
>TRBJ1-2|NA|TRBV14|NA
CASTQGQGNGYTF
TGTGCCAGCACCCAGGGGCAGGGAAATGGCTACACCTTC
>TRBJ1-5|NA|TRBV18|NA
CASSPGGGYQPQHF
TGTGCCAGCTCACCTGGGGGCGGGTATCAGCCCCAGCATTTT
>TRBJ1-6|NA|TRBV14|NA
CASSPDRSSPLHF
TGTGCCAGCAGCCCCGACAGGAGTTCACCCCTCCACTTT
>TRBJ1-2|NA|TRBV27|once
CASSLSRTTANGYTF
TGTGCCAGCAGTTTATCCCGGACTACTGCGAATGGCTACACCTTC
>TRBJ2-3|NA|TRBV3-1/TRBV3-2|NA
CASSQVGPDLRFSSTDTQYF
TGTGCCAGCAGCCAAGTGGGCCCAGATTTACGGTTTTCTTCCACAGATACGCAGTATTTT
>TRBJ2-7|NA|TRBV6-5|NA
CASREGGGHSYEQYF
TGTGCCAGCAGGGAGGGGGGGGGTCACTCCTACGAGCAGTACTTC
>TRBJ1-2|NA|TRBV23-1|NA
CASSPPLGGPYGYTF
TGCGCCAGCAGTCCCCCTCTCGGAGGTCCCTATGGCTACACCTTC
>TRBJ2-3|TRBD1|TRBV3-1/TRBV3-2|NA
CASSPGTGEVPRKF
TGTGCCAGCAGCCCCGGGACAGGGGAAGTGCCCAGGAAATTT
>TRBJ2-7|NA|TRBV29-1|NA
CSALVGQAYEQYF
TGCAGCGCTCTGGTCGGGCAGGCCTACGAGCAGTACTTC
>TRBJ2-2|TRBD2|TRBV9|NA
CASSVVSGEITGELFF
TGTGCCAGCAGCGTAGTTAGCGGGGAGATCACCGGGGAGCTGTTTTTT
>TRBJ1-1|TRBD1|TRBV27|NA
CASSSTGTGGFKLNTEAFF
TGTGCCAGCAGTTCCACTGGGACAGGGGGTTTTAAGTTGAACACTGAAGCTTTCTTT
>TRBJ1-3|NA|TRBV2|NA
CASRPKSRDVSGNTIYF
TGTGCCAGCAGACCTAAGTCCCGGGACGTCTCTGGAAACACCATATATTTT
>TRBJ1-4|NA|TRBV6-6|NA
CASTLTGTGEKLFF
TGTGCCTCAACCCTGACTGGGACGGGTGAAAAACTGTTTTTT
>TRBJ2-7|NA|TRBV4-1|NA
CASSQVAGLTYEQYF
TGCGCCAGCAGCCAAGTCGCGGGACTTACCTACGAGCAGTACTTC
>TRBJ1-5|TRBD1|TRBV28|NA
CASSPTLGQGDEQPQHF
TGTGCCAGCAGTCCTACGCTGGGACAGGGGGACGAGCAGCCCCAGCATTTT
>TRBJ1-1|TRBD1|TRBV28|once
CASSPRGQIEAFF
TGTGCCAGCAGCCCCAGGGGGCAAATTGAAGCTTTCTTT
>TRBJ1-4|NA|TRBV7-9|NA
CASTRPENEKLFF
TGTGCCAGCACACGTCCTGAAAATGAAAAACTGTTTTTT
>TRBJ2-3|TRBD2|TRBV6-5|NA
CASTYSGLAGIDTQYF
TGTGCCAGCACTTACTCCGGACTAGCGGGGATAGATACGCAGTATTTT